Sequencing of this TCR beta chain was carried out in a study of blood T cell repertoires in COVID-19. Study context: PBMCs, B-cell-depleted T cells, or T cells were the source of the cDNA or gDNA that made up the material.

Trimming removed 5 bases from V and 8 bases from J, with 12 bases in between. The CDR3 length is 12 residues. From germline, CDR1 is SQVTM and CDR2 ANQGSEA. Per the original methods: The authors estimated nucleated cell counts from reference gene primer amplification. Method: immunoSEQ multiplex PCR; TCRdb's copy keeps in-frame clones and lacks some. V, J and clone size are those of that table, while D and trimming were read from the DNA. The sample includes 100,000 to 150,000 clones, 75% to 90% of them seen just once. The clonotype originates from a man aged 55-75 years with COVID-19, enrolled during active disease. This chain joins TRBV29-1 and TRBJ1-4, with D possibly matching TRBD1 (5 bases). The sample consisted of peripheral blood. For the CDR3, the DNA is TGCAGCGTTATCCAAAGGGGCGAAAAACTGTTTTTT. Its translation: CSVIQRGEKLFF.